A single sample gave rise to the 28 T cell receptor beta chains below, sequenced in a study of OX40 agonist ivuxolimab in advanced cancers. The protocol was immunoSEQ multiplex PCR, while the TCRdb copy is restricted to in-frame clones and leaves out a portion. The sample has more than 45,000 clones; about 88% are singletons. This material consisted of CD4+ or CD8+ T cells sorted from blood, taken in a trial of the OX40 agonist ivuxolimab. These receptors were taken from an adult with an advanced solid tumor such as melanoma, head and neck, liver or kidney cancer.

The chain couples TRBV6-4 to TRBJ1-1; D gene unclear. Germline CDR1 reads MRHNA; CDR2 reads SNTAGT. V was pared by 8 bases and J by 4 bases, with 17 bases between. The CDR3 length is 14 residues. The CDR3, as DNA: TGTGCCAGCCGAAGGTCCAGCCGAGGCACTGAAGCTTTCTTT. Protein sequence: CASRRSSRGTEAFF.

The chain carries TRBV11-3 and TRBJ2-1, with TRBD1 matching over 10 bases. The CDR3 consists of 15 residues. V dropped 1 base and J dropped 7; count of bases not matched to a gene: 4. CDR1 and CDR2 (germline): SGHNT, YENEEA. In nucleotides, the CDR3 is TGTGCCAGCAGCTTAGCGGGACAGGGGTTTAATGAGCAGTTCTTC. Translating it yields CASSLAGQGFNEQFF.

The chain employs TRBV29-1 and TRBJ2-1, with 9 bases fitting TRBD2. The germline gives CDR1 SQVTM, CDR2 ANQGSEA. The CDR3 runs to 14 residues. Trimming cost V 3 bases and J 6 bases; bases outside gene matches: 6. In nucleotides, the CDR3 is TGCAGCGTTGATGGCCTAGCGGGACTCAATGAGCAGTTCTTC. Residues: CSVDGLAGLNEQFF.

Points on this clone: Different DNA sequences within this sample yield the same CDR3. The chain combines TRBV20-1 with TRBJ2-1, with no clear D. From germline, CDR1 is DFQATT and CDR2 SNEGSKA (reference sequence). The CDR3 runs 11 residues. The V and J ends lost 1 base and 6 bases respectively, with 4 bases between them. The CDR3 nucleotides are TGCAGTGCTAGAGTCGTCAATGAGCAGTTCTTC. This gives the protein CSARVVNEQFF.

The chain is built from TRBV2 and TRBJ2-5, with a weak D call TRBD2 (6 bases). V lost 6 bases and J lost 5, with 10 bases in between. This CDR3 is 12 amino acids long. The germline V gene has CDR1 SNHLY and CDR2 FYNNEI. The CDR3: CASSIREETQYF. In DNA form, the CDR3 reads TGTGCCAGCAGCATACGGGAGGAGACCCAGTACTTC.

The rearrangement uses TRBV19 and TRBJ1-5, with 7 bases that match TRBD1. The trim removed 7 bases at V and 0 bases at J, leaving 3 bases unmatched. Germline CDR1 LNHDA, CDR2 SQIVND (reference sequence). The CDR3 runs 14 residues. The CDR3 reads CASTQGYSNQPQHF. In nucleotides, the CDR3 is TGTGCCAGTACACAGGGGTATAGCAATCAGCCCCAGCATTTT. Full variable domain (rest looked up from reference TRBV19 and TRBJ1-5): DGGITQSPKYLFRKEGQNVTLSCEQNLNHDAMYWYRQDPGQGLRLIYYSQIVNDFQKGDIAEGYSVSREKKESFPLTVTSAQKNPTAFYLCASTQGYSNQPQHFGDGTRLSIL.

The V call is TRBV4-1, the J call TRBJ2-7, with D perhaps matching TRBD2 (6 bases). The V end lost 0 bases, the J end lost 9 bases, and 24 bases lay between the germline ends. The CDR3 is made up of 17 amino acids. The germline gives CDR1 MGHRA, CDR2 YSYEKL. The CDR3 DNA sequence: TGCGCCAGCAGCCAAGATAAGGGAGGCTCGTCGTTGAGAGGGCAGTACTTC. This translates into CASSQDKGGSSLRGQYF.

The rearrangement joins TRBV11-2 to TRBJ2-1, with D hard to call. The germline V gene has CDR1 SGHAT and CDR2 FQNNGV. Trimming removed 3 bases from V and 9 bases from J, with 15 bases in between. This CDR3 region has 14 residues. The CDR3 loop is CASSFWGGESEQFF. The CDR3 DNA follows: TGTGCCAGCAGCTTCTGGGGTGGGGAAAGTGAGCAGTTCTTC.

This clone was picked up a small number of times. This sample includes further DNA sequences coding for the same CDR3. This sequence joins TRBV5-1 and TRBJ1-5, with unresolved D. Trimming took off 0 bases at V and 1 base at J, with 2 bases between the two ends. Germline-derived CDR1 and CDR2 are SGHRS and YFSETQ. The CDR3 consists of 13 residues. The CDR3 sequence is CASSLDSNQPQHF. DNA for the CDR3: TGCGCCAGCAGCTTGGACAGCAATCAGCCCCAGCATTTT.

The chain links TRBV6-1 to TRBJ1-5; D remains ambiguous. CDR1 is MNHNS, CDR2 SASEGT, per germline. The CDR3 has 17 amino acids. Trimming left V 6 bases short and J 2 bases short, with 20 bases between. The CDR3 coding sequence is TGTGCCAGCAGGGAACTAGGAACGCCGATCGGCAATCAGCCCCAGCATTTT. Translation gives CASRELGTPIGNQPQHF.

V and J are TRBV6-5 and TRBJ2-7, with TRBD1 matching 7 bases. Losses at the gene ends were 5 bases for V and 3 bases for J; bases not matched to a gene: 4. The CDR3 runs to 13 residues. From germline, CDR1 is MNHEY and CDR2 SVGAGI. The CDR3 bases are TGTGCCAGCAGTCGCCGACAGGGCTACGAGCAGTACTTC. As protein: CASSRRQGYEQYF.

The rearrangement links TRBV5-6 to TRBJ2-2, with TRBD2 as a possible D gene (6 bases). The germline V gene has CDR1 SGHDT and CDR2 YYEEEE. The CDR3 covers 14 residues. Trimming stripped 4 bases from V and 3 bases from J, with 10 bases between. The CDR3 nucleotides read TGTGCCAGCAGCCTGGGACTGGACACCGGGGAGCTGTTTTTT. Its protein product is CASSLGLDTGELFF.

This chain joins TRBV2 and TRBJ2-1; TRBD2 agrees at 12 bases. This CDR3 is built from 15 residues. CDR1 and CDR2 (germline): SNHLY, FYNNEI. The V and J ends lost 4 bases and 4 bases, in that order; junction bases with no gene match: 2. The CDR3 DNA sequence: TGTGCCAGCAGTGGGACTAGCGGGAAGTACAATGAGCAGTTCTTC. It encodes CASSGTSGKYNEQFF.

The chain employs TRBV7-3 and TRBJ2-5; 10 bases fit TRBD1. V shed 6 bases and J 5 bases; nucleotides not matched to a gene: 9. CDR3 length: 15 amino acids. Germline assignment: CDR1 SGHTA and CDR2 FQGTGA. CDR3: CASRSTRQGAETQYF. For the CDR3, the DNA is TGTGCCAGCAGATCAACGCGACAGGGGGCCGAGACCCAGTACTTC.

The J gene is TRBJ2-2, the V gene TRBV4-1; perhaps TRBD2 as D (6 bases). This CDR3 is built from 18 residues. Trimming pared 5 bases from V and 0 bases from J, leaving 19 bases between. The germline CDR1 and CDR2 sequences are MGHRA and YSYEKL. The CDR3 nucleotides are TGCGCCAGCAGCGCCCAGCCGCCCGGGACTTCGAACACCGGGGAGCTGTTTTTT. Translated: CASSAQPPGTSNTGELFF.

This chain links TRBV4-2 with TRBJ1-2, with D possibly TRBD1 on 6 matching bases. V lost 5 bases and J lost 2, with 9 bases in between. The CDR3 sequence is 13 residues long. CDR1 LGHNA and CDR2 YNFKEQ come from the germline V gene. The DNA for the CDR3 is TGTGCCAGCAGCGGGGGGACAAACTATGGCTACACCTTC. Protein sequence: CASSGGTNYGYTF.

The chain joins TRBV28 to TRBJ1-2, with a tentative D call TRBD1 (6 bases). The CDR3 loop spans 15 amino acids. V lost 6 bases to trimming and J lost 8 bases, with 22 bases between them. Germline lookup yields CDR1 MDHEN and CDR2 SYDVKM. Written as DNA, the CDR3 is TGTGCCAGCAGCCCCGGGGGGTTTGGGGGCCACGGCTACACCTTC. It codes for CASSPGGFGGHGYTF.

This chain uses TRBV25-1 with TRBJ1-3; TRBD1 agrees at 7 bases. The junction had 3 bases not matched to a gene; V was cut back by 2 bases and J by 2 bases. This CDR3 spans 15 amino acids. Germline V gene sequence: CDR1 MGHDK, CDR2 SYGVNS. This chain's CDR3 is CASSETGTAGNTIYF. The DNA of the CDR3 is TGTGCCAGCAGTGAAACCGGGACAGCTGGAAACACCATATATTTT.

This clone was observed a single time. This chain links TRBV5-1 with TRBJ2-7, with 9 positions matching TRBD2. After removal of 0 bases from V and 6 bases from J, the junction contained 10 bases not matched to a gene. From germline, CDR1 is SGHRS and CDR2 YFSETQ. This CDR3 is built from 16 residues. The CDR3 bases are TGCGCCAGCAGCTTGGCCGTCGGGGCGGGAGGGATCGAGCAGTACTTC. It codes for CASSLAVGAGGIEQYF.

The V gene is TRBV9, the J gene TRBJ1-1; 11 bases are shared with TRBD1. CDR1 and CDR2 (germline): SGDLS, YYNGEE. With 3 bases clipped from V and 6 bases from J, the junction kept 7 bases outside the gene matches. The CDR3 consists of 15 residues. The CDR3 is CASSGGQGGKAEAFF. The CDR3 nucleotides read TGTGCCAGCAGCGGGGGACAGGGGGGAAAGGCTGAAGCTTTCTTT.

The chain carries TRBV5-1 and TRBJ1-1; TRBD1 agrees at 9 bases. This CDR3 has 16 amino acids. V lost 0 bases, J lost 4 bases, and 7 bases stayed unmatched. Germline values: CDR1 SGHRS, CDR2 YFSETQ. The CDR3 DNA is TGCGCCAGCAGCTTGGAGGACAGGGGAGGAGGCACTGAAGCTTTCTTT. Its translation is CASSLEDRGGGTEAFF.

The rearrangement joins TRBV6-5 to TRBJ2-5, with a possible D match to TRBD1 (6 bases). The V end lost 4 bases, the J end lost 5 bases, and 14 bases lay between the germline ends. This CDR3 is 14 amino acids long. Looked up from germline, CDR1 is MNHEY and CDR2 is SVGAGI. The CDR3: CASSSNGGGETQYF. In DNA form, the CDR3 reads TGTGCCAGCAGTTCCAATGGGGGCGGCGAGACCCAGTACTTC.

This rearrangement joins TRBV20-1 to TRBJ1-4; D gene ambiguous. Germline V CDR1 and CDR2: DFQATT, SNEGSKA (reference sequence). The CDR3 length is 11 residues. V dropped 7 bases and J dropped 5 bases, with 8 bases sitting between them. The CDR3 DNA reads TGCAGTGTGGAGTGGAATGAAAAACTGTTTTTT. Amino acids: CSVEWNEKLFF.

This clone has more than one count but fewer than ten. This sequence joins TRBV30 and TRBJ1-1, with no clear D. Trimming cost V 7 bases and J 0 bases, with 6 bases left between them. The CDR3 is made up of 11 amino acids. In germline, CDR1 is GTSNPN, CDR2 SVGIG (reference sequence). The CDR3 sequence: CASRLNTEAFF. In nucleotides, the CDR3 is TGTGCCTCGAGGCTGAACACTGAAGCTTTCTTT.

The CDR3 sequence is CASKEATSQHF. The DNA for the CDR3 is TGTGCCAGTAAGGAGGCGACGTCCCAGCATTTT. The chain recombines TRBV19 with TRBJ1-5; D is undetermined. Germline CDR1 reads LNHDA; CDR2 reads SQIVND (reference sequence). The V gene lost 7 bases and the J gene lost 11 bases, with 12 bases spanning the gap. The CDR3 has 11 amino acids.

This clone was observed a single time. The genes are TRBV5-1 and TRBJ2-5, with 8 bases matching TRBD1. V trimming: 4 bases; J trimming: 4 bases; junction bases outside the gene matches: 9. Germline V gene sequence: CDR1 SGHRS, CDR2 YFSETQ. This CDR3 spans 15 amino acids. CDR3 amino acids: CASSNGQGRGETQYF. Written as DNA, the CDR3 is TGCGCCAGCAGCAACGGACAGGGAAGGGGAGAGACCCAGTACTTC.

This chain joins TRBV11-3 and TRBJ2-1, with TRBD1 as a possible D gene (6 bases). The ends were cut back, 4 bases at V and 0 bases at J, with 10 bases in the middle. Germline V lookup: CDR1 SGHNT, CDR2 YENEEA. The CDR3 runs 15 residues. The CDR3 nucleotides are TGTGCCAGCAGCTCCGGACAGAGCTCCTACAATGAGCAGTTCTTC. Translation: CASSSGQSSYNEQFF.

This clone was recorded once. V usage is TRBV7-3 and J usage is TRBJ2-1; 12 nucleotides align to TRBD2. After removal of 5 bases from V and 8 bases from J, the junction contained 4 bases not matched to a gene. This CDR3 contains 14 residues. CDR1 and CDR2 (germline): SGHTA, FQGTGA. In DNA, the CDR3 is TGTGCCAGCAGCCCCAGACTAGCGGGAGATGAGCAGTTCTTC. Residues: CASSPRLAGDEQFF.